The 3 T cell receptor beta chains in this list originate from one sample, sequenced in a study of cytomegalovirus exposure and HLA in healthy donors. The PCR made use of 60 Vbeta and 13 Jbeta primers. Clones were read by immunoSEQ multiplex PCR, and TCRdb kept only the in-frame ones, dropping some. Of approximately 180,000 clones listed, 75% to 85% were seen once; the top ten hold 13%. Input material: PBMCs. The receptor source for this set is a woman aged 50 to 65 in good health and CMV-seropositive.

On this clone itself: Other DNA sequences from this sample encode an identical CDR3 as well. The V call is TRBV5-4, the J call TRBJ1-2, with D perhaps TRBD1 (5 bases). The CDR3 spans 14 residues. Trimming left V 4 bases short and J 8 bases short, with 18 bases between. Germline lookup yields CDR1 SGHNT and CDR2 YYREEE (reference sequence). This CDR3 is CASSAGPTGEGYTF. The CDR3 DNA follows: TGTGCCAGCAGCGCGGGACCTACGGGGGAGGGCTACACCTTC.

CDR3 DNA sequence: TGTGCCAGCAGCACAGGGGCGTGGCGTCAGCCCCAGCATTTT. Its translation: CASSTGAWRQPQHF. The chain is built from TRBV11-3 and TRBJ1-5, with 7 bases matching TRBD1. After removal of 5 bases from V and 6 bases from J, the junction contained 7 bases not matched to a gene. Germline V gene data show CDR1 as SGHNT and CDR2 as YENEEA. The CDR3 extends over 14 amino acids.

The V gene is TRBV5-1, the J gene TRBJ1-5; D perhaps matches TRBD1 (5 bases). The length of the CDR3 is 14 residues. V dropped 4 bases and J dropped 6 bases, with 14 bases sitting between them. CDR1 and CDR2 (germline): SGHRS, YFSETQ. CDR3 residues: CASSKEGVGQPQHF. In DNA, the CDR3 is TGCGCCAGCAGCAAAGAAGGGGTCGGTCAGCCCCAGCATTTT.